The TCR beta chain under discussion was sequenced for a study of metastatic and nonmetastatic thyroid tumors. The V end lost 2 bases, the J end lost 4 bases, and 9 bases lay between the germline ends. CDR3 size: 13 residues. In germline, CDR1 is SGHNT, CDR2 YYREEE (reference sequence). Ten or more counts support this clone. Each patient went into thyroid surgery without having received any treatment. With MiXCR, TCRdb called clones anew from the PCR reads. Of some 30,000 clones in the sample, about 4% were seen once. This sequence joins TRBV5-4 and TRBJ1-2; tentative D call: TRBD1 (5 bases). Input material: blood. The receptor's source is a female donor with papillary thyroid cancer or a benign thyroid nodule (not recorded which). Some clones in this sample may be carry-over from other donors' samples. CDR3 residues: CASSFGHSYGYTF. The CDR3 bases are TGTGCCAGCAGCTTCGGACACAGCTATGGCTACACCTTC.